Shown below are 16 T cell receptor beta chains from a single sample sequenced in a study of blood T cells in healthy people across ages. The authors ran a second PCR of about 6 to 12 cycles using a sample-barcoded 5' primer and a J-beta primer mix. TCRdb ran MiXCR on the 5' RACE reads and lists one entry per CDR3 protein. Of around 1,000,000 distinct CDR3 sequences in the sample, 35% to 40% were seen once. Specimen: blood. Source of these receptors: a man aged 18-30 years in good health.

The chain carries TRBV29-1 and TRBJ1-2; no clear D. Germline CDR1 SQVTM, CDR2 ANQGSEA. With 4 bases removed from V and 6 bases from J, the gap between germline ends came to 9 bases. The CDR3 is made up of 11 amino acids. The CDR3 here is CSVGARDGYTF. The CDR3 bases are TGCAGCGTTGGGGCGAGGGATGGCTACACCTTC.

CDR3 DNA sequence: TGTGCCAGCAGTAAGTGGACCCGGGACGACTACAGAACAGATACGCAGTATTTT. It translates to CASSKWTRDDYRTDTQYF. The chain employs TRBV2 and TRBJ2-3, with D perhaps given as TRBD1 or TRBD2 (5 bases each). Germline V lookup: CDR1 SNHLY, CDR2 FYNNEI. The V end was cut by 5 bases, the J end by 3 bases, with 24 bases between. The CDR3 length is 18 residues.

This clonotype was recorded a few times. The chain carries TRBV6-5 and TRBJ1-1; D might be TRBD1 (5 bases). The CDR3 loop spans 16 amino acids. Trimming shortened V by 0 bases and J by 3 bases, and 14 bases separated the two germline ends. Germline values: CDR1 MNHEY, CDR2 SVGAGI. The CDR3 region is CASSYSRAVRDTEAFF. DNA of the CDR3: TGTGCCAGCAGTTACTCGAGAGCAGTCAGGGACACTGAAGCTTTCTTT.

This clonotype came up many times. J is TRBJ1-1 and V is TRBV12-3 or TRBV12-4, with D possibly matching TRBD1 (5 bases). Trimming cost V 6 bases and J 0 bases, with 8 bases left between them. This CDR3 contains 13 residues. Here the CDR3 reads CASSQTVNTEAFF. The CDR3 nucleotides are TGTGCCAGCAGCCAGACAGTGAACACTGAAGCTTTCTTT.

This clonotype has only a few counts. The CDR3 spells CSASRGREPTNEKLFF. The CDR3 DNA is TGCAGTGCTAGTCGGGGAAGGGAACCAACTAATGAAAAACTGTTTTTT. V is TRBV20-1 and J is TRBJ1-4; D remains ambiguous. CDR1 DFQATT and CDR2 SNEGSKA come from the germline V gene (reference sequence). The CDR3 sequence is 16 residues long. The V end lost 3 bases, the J end lost 0 bases, and 14 bases lay between the germline ends.

Concerning this clonotype: This may be a read error: a much more frequent sequence differs by one nucleotide. The chain has TRBV12-3 or TRBV12-4 and TRBJ1-5; unclear D gene. CDR3 size: 13 residues. The V end was cut by 7 bases, the J end by 2 bases, with 9 bases between. CDR3 sequence (DNA): TGTGCCAGCATCCCGACCGGCAATCAGCCCCAGCATTTT. It encodes CASIPTGNQPQHF.

V gene TRBV12-3 or TRBV12-4 combines with J gene TRBJ2-3, with 14 bases lining up with TRBD2. V was pared by 5 bases and J by 4 bases, with 5 bases of the junction left unmatched. The CDR3 is 16 residues long. CDR3: CASSPPGLAGADTQYF. CDR3 sequence (DNA): TGTGCCAGCAGTCCCCCGGGACTAGCGGGGGCAGATACGCAGTATTTT.

The rearrangement uses TRBV19 and TRBJ2-1, with 9 nucleotides matching TRBD2. The CDR3 totals 15 residues. The ends lost 2 bases at V and 5 bases at J; junction bases unmatched: 4. Germline CDR1 reads LNHDA; CDR2 reads SQIVND (reference sequence). CDR3 DNA: TGTGCCAGTAGTATATCCGGGACTAGCAACAATGAGCAGTTCTTC. Translating gives CASSISGTSNNEQFF.

This chain uses TRBV10-3 with TRBJ1-4, with 7 bases identical to TRBD1. The junction had 9 bases not matched to a gene; V was cut back by 6 bases and J by 8 bases. Germline lookup yields CDR1 ENHRY and CDR2 SYGVKD. The CDR3 spans 14 residues. DNA of the CDR3: TGTGCCATCAGGAAACAGGGGAATAGGGAAAAACTGTTTTTT. Translating gives CAIRKQGNREKLFF.

This sequence joins TRBV7-9 and TRBJ2-1; TRBD2 matches 8 bases. The J segment lost 5 bases and the V segment lost 4 bases, leaving 4 bases of the junction unmatched. The germline V gene has CDR1 SEHNR and CDR2 FQNEAQ (reference sequence). This CDR3 is 14 amino acids long. The chain's CDR3 is CASSSSGPNNEQFF. In nucleotides, the CDR3 is TGTGCCAGCAGCTCTAGCGGGCCCAACAATGAGCAGTTCTTC.

This chain links TRBV9 with TRBJ2-1, with D unclear. This CDR3 has 13 amino acids. Trimming shortened V by 6 bases and J by 9 bases, and 16 bases separated the two germline ends. Germline V lookup: CDR1 SGDLS, CDR2 YYNGEE. The CDR3, as DNA: TGTGCCAGCACAGAAGACCCTCTGAGTGAGCAGTTCTTC. Its translation is CASTEDPLSEQFF.

The chain uses TRBV9 and TRBJ1-6, with a possible D match to TRBD1 (6 bases). CDR3 length equals 15 residues. Germline V gene sequence: CDR1 SGDLS, CDR2 YYNGEE. V was trimmed by 1 base and J by 7 bases, leaving 12 bases between them. The CDR3 coding sequence is TGTGCCAGCAGCGTATGGGGGGCAGCGAATTCACCCCTCCACTTT. Amino acid sequence: CASSVWGAANSPLHF.

The chain carries TRBV14 and TRBJ1-4; D is possibly TRBD1 (5 bases). Germline CDR1 and CDR2: SGHDN and FVKESK. The CDR3 contains 17 residues. The V gene lost 1 base and the J gene lost 0 bases, with 12 bases spanning the gap. The CDR3 region has the DNA TGTGCCAGCAGCCAAGGGTTGCGGGACCCAACTAATGAAAAACTGTTTTTT. Residues: CASSQGLRDPTNEKLFF.

This clonotype was seen more than once but under ten times. This chain links TRBV7-2 with TRBJ2-7, with no clear D. The CDR3 totals 15 residues. V gave up 1 base and J gave up 0 bases, with 10 bases separating them. Germline CDR1 reads SGHTA; CDR2 reads FQGNSA. CDR3 amino acids: CASSLEGEYSYEQYF. DNA of the CDR3: TGTGCCAGCAGCTTAGAGGGCGAATACTCCTACGAGCAGTACTTC.

The rearrangement uses TRBV6-2 or TRBV6-3 and TRBJ2-7; D call uncertain. The CDR3 extends over 13 amino acids. The germline V and J ends were trimmed by 3 bases and 3 bases, with 9 bases remaining between them. Looked up from germline, CDR1 is MNHEY and CDR2 is SVGEGT. In nucleotides, the CDR3 is TGTGCCAGCAGTTATGGGTCAGACTACGAGCAGTACTTC. Protein: CASSYGSDYEQYF.

The sample holds a few counts of this clonotype. The V call is TRBV4-2, the J call TRBJ2-5, with D perhaps matching TRBD2 (6 bases). This CDR3 contains 13 residues. Germline-derived CDR1 and CDR2 are LGHNA and YNFKEQ. Trimming left V 3 bases short and J 5 bases short, with 10 bases between. CDR3 bases: TGTGCCAGCAGCCAGTACAGCGGGGAGACCCAGTACTTC. Protein product: CASSQYSGETQYF.